This TCR beta chain was sequenced in a study of T cells in Graves' hyperthyroidism and ophthalmopathy. Looking at the study overall: Peripheral blood was collected at initial diagnosis, before any treatment.

Template material for amplifying TCR beta CDR3 regions consisted of RNA transcripts. The TCR CDR3 first-round RT-PCR relied on the HTBI primer set. TCRdb reprocessed the multiplex PCR reads via MiXCR and lists one record per CDR3 protein. Of about 560,000 distinct CDR3 sequences listed, approximately 15% were seen once; the top ten hold about 17%. This clonotype was counted only a few times. The antigen is not known. Study findings and constraints: Blood also held most thyroid clonotypes expanded beyond 0.001.

CDR1 is SGHTA, CDR2 FQGNSA, per germline. The CDR3 extends over 16 amino acids. With 5 bases clipped from V and 2 bases from J, the junction kept 11 bases outside the gene matches. Recently diagnosed hyperthyroidism of less than 2 months' duration affected patients aged 18 to 65. The source of the PBMCs was less than 12 ml of fresh peripheral blood. The receptor was derived from a young woman with Graves' hyperthyroidism. The chain carries TRBV7-2 and TRBJ2-5; 7 bases align to TRBD1. Sequencing was performed on blood. CDR3 region: CASSAKVRDSQETQYF. The DNA for the CDR3 is TGTGCCAGCAGCGCCAAAGTCCGGGACAGTCAAGAGACCCAGTACTTC.